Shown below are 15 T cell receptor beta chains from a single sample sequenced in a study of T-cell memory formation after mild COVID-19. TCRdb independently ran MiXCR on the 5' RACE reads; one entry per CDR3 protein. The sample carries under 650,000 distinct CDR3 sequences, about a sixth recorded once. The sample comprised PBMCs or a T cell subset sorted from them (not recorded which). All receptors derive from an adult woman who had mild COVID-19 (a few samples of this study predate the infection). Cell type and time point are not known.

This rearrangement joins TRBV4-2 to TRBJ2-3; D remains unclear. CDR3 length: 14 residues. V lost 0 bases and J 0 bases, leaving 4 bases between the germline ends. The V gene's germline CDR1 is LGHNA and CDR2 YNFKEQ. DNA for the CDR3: TGTGCCAGCAGCCAAGAGGAGAGCACAGATACGCAGTATTTT. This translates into CASSQEESTDTQYF.

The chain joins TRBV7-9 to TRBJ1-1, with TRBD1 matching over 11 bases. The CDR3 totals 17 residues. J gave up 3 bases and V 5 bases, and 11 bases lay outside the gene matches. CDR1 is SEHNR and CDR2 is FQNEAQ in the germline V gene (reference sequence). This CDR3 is CASSAPGTGGGDTEAFF. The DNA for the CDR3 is TGTGCCAGCAGCGCGCCCGGGACAGGGGGAGGAGACACTGAAGCTTTCTTT.

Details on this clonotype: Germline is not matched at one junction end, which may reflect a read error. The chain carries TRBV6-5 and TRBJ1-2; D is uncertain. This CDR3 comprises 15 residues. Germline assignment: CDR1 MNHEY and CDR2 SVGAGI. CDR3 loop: CASSYSTGINNGYTF. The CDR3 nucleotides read TGTGCCAGCAGTTACTCGACCGGGATTAACAATGGCTACACCTTC.

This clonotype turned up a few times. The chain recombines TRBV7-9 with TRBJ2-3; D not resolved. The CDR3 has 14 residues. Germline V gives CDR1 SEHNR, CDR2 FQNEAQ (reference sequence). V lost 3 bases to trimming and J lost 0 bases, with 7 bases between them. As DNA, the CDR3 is TGTGCCAGCAGCTTCATAGCTAGCACAGATACGCAGTATTTT. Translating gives CASSFIASTDTQYF.

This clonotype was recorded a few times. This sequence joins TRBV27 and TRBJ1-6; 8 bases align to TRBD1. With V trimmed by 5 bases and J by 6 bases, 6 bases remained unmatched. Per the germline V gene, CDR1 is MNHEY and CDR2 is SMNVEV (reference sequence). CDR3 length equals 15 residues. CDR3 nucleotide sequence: TGTGCCAGCAGTCGGCAGGGGGCGGGTAATTCACCCCTCCACTTT. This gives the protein CASSRQGAGNSPLHF.

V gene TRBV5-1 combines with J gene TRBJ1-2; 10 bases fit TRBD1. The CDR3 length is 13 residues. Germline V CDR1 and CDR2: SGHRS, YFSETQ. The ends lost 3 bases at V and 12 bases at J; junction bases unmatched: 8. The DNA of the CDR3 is TGCGCCAGCAGCTCTGGATCCGGGACAGGGGACACCTTC. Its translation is CASSSGSGTGDTF.

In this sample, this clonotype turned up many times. The CDR3 nucleotides are TGCGCCAGCAGCTTGCCCGGGACTAGCGGGAATGAGCAGTTCTTC. Translated, it gives CASSLPGTSGNEQFF. V is TRBV5-1 and J is TRBJ2-1, with 12 nucleotides matching TRBD2. Losses at the gene ends were 1 base for V and 7 bases for J; bases not matched to a gene: 3. The CDR3 runs 15 residues. The V gene's germline CDR1 is SGHRS and CDR2 YFSETQ.

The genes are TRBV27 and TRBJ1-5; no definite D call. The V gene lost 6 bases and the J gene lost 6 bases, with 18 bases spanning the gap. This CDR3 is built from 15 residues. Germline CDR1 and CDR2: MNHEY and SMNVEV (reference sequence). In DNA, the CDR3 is TGTGCCAGCAGCCCCCGGGTTGCGGAAAGTCAGCCCCAGCATTTT. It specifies CASSPRVAESQPQHF.

CDR3 sequence: CATSRDNAGYGELFF. The CDR3 coding sequence is TGTGCCACCAGCAGAGACAACGCAGGGTACGGGGAGCTGTTTTTT. The chain combines TRBV15 with TRBJ2-2; TRBD1 is a possible D gene (5 bases). Looked up from germline, CDR1 is LNHNV and CDR2 is YYDKDF (reference sequence). The CDR3 is made up of 15 amino acids. Between the trimmed V and J ends, which lost 0 bases and 7 bases, there was a span of 12 bases.

For the CDR3, the DNA is TGTGCCAGCGGCGGGGCAACAGATACGCAGTATTTT. Translated: CASGGATDTQYF. J is TRBJ2-3 and V is TRBV7-8, with D perhaps TRBD2 (6 bases). The CDR3 runs 12 residues. V shed 8 bases and J shed 3 bases, with 9 bases lying between them. Germline values: CDR1 SGHVS, CDR2 FQNEAQ.

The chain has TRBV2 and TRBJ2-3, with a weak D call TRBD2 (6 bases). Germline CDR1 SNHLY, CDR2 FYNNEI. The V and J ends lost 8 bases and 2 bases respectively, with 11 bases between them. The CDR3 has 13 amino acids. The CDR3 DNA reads TGTGCCAGCTTGGGGGAGGACACAGATACGCAGTATTTT. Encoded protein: CASLGEDTDTQYF.

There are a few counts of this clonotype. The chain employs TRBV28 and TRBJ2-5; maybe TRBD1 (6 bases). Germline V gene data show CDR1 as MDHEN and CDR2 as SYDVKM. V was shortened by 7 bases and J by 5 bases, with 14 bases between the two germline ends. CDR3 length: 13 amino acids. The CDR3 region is CASTEGVRETQYF. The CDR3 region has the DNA TGTGCCAGCACCGAGGGGGTCCGGGAGACCCAGTACTTC.

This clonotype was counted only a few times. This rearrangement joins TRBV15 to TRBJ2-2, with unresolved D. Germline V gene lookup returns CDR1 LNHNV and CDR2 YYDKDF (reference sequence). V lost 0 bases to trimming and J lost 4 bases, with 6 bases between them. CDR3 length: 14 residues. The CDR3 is CATSRDLVTGELFF. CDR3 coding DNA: TGTGCCACCAGCAGAGATCTGGTCACCGGGGAGCTGTTTTTT.

Here the CDR3 reads CASSQLGGTGANVLTF. The CDR3 nucleotides are TGTGCCAGCAGCCAATTGGGGGGAACGGGGGCCAACGTCCTGACTTTC. V usage is TRBV3-1 and J usage is TRBJ2-6; TRBD2 might be the D (6 bases). V lost 2 bases and J lost 4, with 12 bases in between. The CDR3 loop spans 16 amino acids. The V gene's germline CDR1 is LGHDT and CDR2 YNNKEL (reference sequence).

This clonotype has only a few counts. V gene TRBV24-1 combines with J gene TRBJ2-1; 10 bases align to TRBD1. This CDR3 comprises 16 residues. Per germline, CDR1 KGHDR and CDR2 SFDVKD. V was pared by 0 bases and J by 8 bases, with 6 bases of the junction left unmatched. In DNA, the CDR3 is TGTGCCACCAGTGATTTGTATGGGACAGGGGTCCATGAGCAGTTCTTC. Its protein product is CATSDLYGTGVHEQFF.